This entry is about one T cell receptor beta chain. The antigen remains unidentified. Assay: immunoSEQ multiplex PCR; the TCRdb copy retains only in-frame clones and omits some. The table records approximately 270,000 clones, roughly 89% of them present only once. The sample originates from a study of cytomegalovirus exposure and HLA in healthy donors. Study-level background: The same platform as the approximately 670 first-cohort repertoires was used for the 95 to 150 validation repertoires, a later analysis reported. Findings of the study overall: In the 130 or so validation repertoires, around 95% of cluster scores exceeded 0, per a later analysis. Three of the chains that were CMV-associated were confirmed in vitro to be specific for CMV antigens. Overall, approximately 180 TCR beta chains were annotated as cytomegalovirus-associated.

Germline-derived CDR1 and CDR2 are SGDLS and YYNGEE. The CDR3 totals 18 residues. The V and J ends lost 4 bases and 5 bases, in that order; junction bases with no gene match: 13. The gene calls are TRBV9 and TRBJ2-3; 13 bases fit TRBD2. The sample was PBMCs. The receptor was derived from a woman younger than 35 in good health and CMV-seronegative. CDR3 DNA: TGTGCCAGCAGCCCCCGGACTAGCGGGGGCCCGGGGGTAGATACGCAGTATTTT. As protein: CASSPRTSGGPGVDTQYF.